This T cell receptor beta chain was retrieved from a study of T cells expressing NK-cell markers. Overall study: TCR beta repertoires came from sorted CD3+CD56+NKG2C+, CD3+CD56+NKG2C- and CD3+CD56-NKG2C+ T cells.

UMIs accompanied the 5'RACE template switching by which TCR beta cDNA was made. TCRdb re-called the 5' RACE reads, yielding one record per CDR3 amino acid sequence without DNA. The sample's table shows about half a million distinct CDR3 sequences. General study findings and limits: In a group of about 6 donors, dominant NKG2C+ clonotypes represented 1.0-7.0% of CD8+ T cells.

The germline gives CDR1 SGHTA, CDR2 FQGNSA. This CDR3 has 13 residues. Details on this clonotype: Its antigen is not known.

The sequence was collected from a woman between 45 and 65 years old in good health. Input material: blood T cells: a sorted CD56 or NKG2C T cell subset, CD4+ or CD8+ T cells, or bulk PBMC T cells (not recorded which). The chain joins TRBV7-2 to TRBJ2-1; TCRdb's D call, TRBD1, is unchecked because there is no DNA. The CDR3 sequence is CASSPKTGKRQFF.